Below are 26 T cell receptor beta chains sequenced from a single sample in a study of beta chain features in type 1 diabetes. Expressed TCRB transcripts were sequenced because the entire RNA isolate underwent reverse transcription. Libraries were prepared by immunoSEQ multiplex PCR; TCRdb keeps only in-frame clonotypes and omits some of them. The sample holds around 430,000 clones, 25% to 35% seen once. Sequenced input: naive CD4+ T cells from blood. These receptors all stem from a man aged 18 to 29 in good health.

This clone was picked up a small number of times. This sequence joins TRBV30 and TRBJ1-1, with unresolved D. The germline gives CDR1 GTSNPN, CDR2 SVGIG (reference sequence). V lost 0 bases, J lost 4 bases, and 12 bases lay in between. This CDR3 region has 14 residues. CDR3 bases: TGTGCCTGGAGTGTTGACTTATCGGGCACTGAAGCTTTCTTT. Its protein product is CAWSVDLSGTEAFF.

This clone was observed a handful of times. CDR3: CASSLSGGSVINEQFF. CDR3 bases: TGCGCCAGCAGCTTGAGTGGCGGGAGTGTTATCAATGAGCAGTTCTTC. The chain recombines TRBV5-1 with TRBJ2-1, with 7 bases identical to TRBD2. The trim removed 1 base at V and 6 bases at J, leaving 10 bases unmatched. The CDR3 sequence is 16 residues long. Germline assignment: CDR1 SGHRS and CDR2 YFSETQ.

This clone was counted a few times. CDR3 bases: TGCAGCGTTGGGACGGGAGGGCCGGACGAGCAGTACTTC. Protein: CSVGTGGPDEQYF. The V call is TRBV29-1, the J call TRBJ2-7; 8 bases map to TRBD2. J gave up 5 bases and V 4 bases, and 7 bases lay outside the gene matches. From germline, CDR1 is SQVTM and CDR2 ANQGSEA. The CDR3 covers 13 residues.

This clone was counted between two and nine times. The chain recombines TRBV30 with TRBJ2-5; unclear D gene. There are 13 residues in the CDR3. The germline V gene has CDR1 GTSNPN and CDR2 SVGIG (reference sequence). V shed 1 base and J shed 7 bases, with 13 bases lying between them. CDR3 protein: CAWSEQNLATQYF. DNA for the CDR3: TGTGCCTGGAGTGAACAGAACTTAGCGACCCAGTACTTC.

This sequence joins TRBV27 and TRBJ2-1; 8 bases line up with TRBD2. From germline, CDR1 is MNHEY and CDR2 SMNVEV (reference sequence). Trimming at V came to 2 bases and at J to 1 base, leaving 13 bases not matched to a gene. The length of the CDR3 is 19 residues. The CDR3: CASSLRTHSGKRSYNEQFF. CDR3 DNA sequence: TGTGCCAGCAGTTTAAGGACTCATAGCGGGAAGCGATCCTACAATGAGCAGTTCTTC.

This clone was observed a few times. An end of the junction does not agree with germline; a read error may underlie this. In DNA form, the CDR3 reads TGTGCTAGCAGCCCGAGTTGGGGGTCCTACGAGCAGTACTTC. Translating gives CASSPSWGSYEQYF. The chain recombines TRBV7-7 with TRBJ2-7, with D possibly called TRBD1 or TRBD2 (5 bases each). The CDR3 totals 14 residues. CDR1 and CDR2 (germline): SSHAT, FNYEAQ (reference sequence).

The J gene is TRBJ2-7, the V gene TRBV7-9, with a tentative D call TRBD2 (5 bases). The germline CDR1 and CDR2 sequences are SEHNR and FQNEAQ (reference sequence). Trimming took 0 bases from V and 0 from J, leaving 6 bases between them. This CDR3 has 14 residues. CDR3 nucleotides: TGTGCCAGCAGCTTAGCGCGGGCCTCCTACGAGCAGTACTTC. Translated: CASSLARASYEQYF.

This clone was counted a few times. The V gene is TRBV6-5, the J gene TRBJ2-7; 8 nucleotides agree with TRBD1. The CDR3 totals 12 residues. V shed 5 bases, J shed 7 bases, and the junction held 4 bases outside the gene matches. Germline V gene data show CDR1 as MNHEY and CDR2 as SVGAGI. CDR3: CASSRTGKEQYF. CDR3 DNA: TGTGCCAGCAGTAGGACAGGGAAAGAGCAGTACTTC.

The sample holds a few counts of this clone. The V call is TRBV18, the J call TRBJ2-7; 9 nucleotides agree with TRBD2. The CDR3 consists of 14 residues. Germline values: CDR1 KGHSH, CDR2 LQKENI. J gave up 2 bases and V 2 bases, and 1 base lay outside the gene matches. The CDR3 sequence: CASSPAGGPYEQYF. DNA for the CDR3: TGTGCCAGCTCACCAGCGGGAGGGCCCTACGAGCAGTACTTC.

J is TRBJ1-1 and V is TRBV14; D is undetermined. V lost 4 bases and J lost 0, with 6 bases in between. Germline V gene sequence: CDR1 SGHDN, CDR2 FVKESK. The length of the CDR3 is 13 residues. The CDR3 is CASSPQMNTEAFF. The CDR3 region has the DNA TGTGCCAGCAGCCCACAGATGAACACTGAAGCTTTCTTT.

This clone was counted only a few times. The CDR3 nucleotides are TGTGCCATCAGGGATCTAGCGGGAGCTTGGTACGAGCAGTACTTC. This codes for CAIRDLAGAWYEQYF. This rearrangement joins TRBV6-1 to TRBJ2-7; TRBD2 matches at 10 bases. V lost 10 bases to trimming and J lost 4 bases; unmatched junction nucleotides: 13. CDR3 length equals 15 residues. CDR1 is MNHNS and CDR2 is SASEGT in the germline V gene.

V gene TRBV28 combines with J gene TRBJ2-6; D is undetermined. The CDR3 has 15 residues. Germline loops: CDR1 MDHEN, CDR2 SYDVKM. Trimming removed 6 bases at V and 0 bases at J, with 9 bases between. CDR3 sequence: CASRMGSSGANVLTF. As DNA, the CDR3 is TGTGCCAGCAGGATGGGCAGCTCTGGGGCCAACGTCCTGACTTTC.

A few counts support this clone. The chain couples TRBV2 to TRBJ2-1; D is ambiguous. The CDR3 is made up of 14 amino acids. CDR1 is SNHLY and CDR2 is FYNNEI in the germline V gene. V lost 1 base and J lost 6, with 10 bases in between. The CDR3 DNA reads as TGTGCCAGCAGTGAAGAACGGACCGTCAATGAGCAGTTCTTC. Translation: CASSEERTVNEQFF.

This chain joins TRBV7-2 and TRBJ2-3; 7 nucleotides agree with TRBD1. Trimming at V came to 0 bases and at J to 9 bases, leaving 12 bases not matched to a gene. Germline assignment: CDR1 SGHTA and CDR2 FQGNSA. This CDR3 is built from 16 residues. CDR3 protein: CASSLAAQGPVGTQYF. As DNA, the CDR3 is TGTGCCAGCAGCTTAGCTGCACAGGGGCCCGTGGGGACGCAGTATTTT. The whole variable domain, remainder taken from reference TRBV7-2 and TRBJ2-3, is GAGVSQSPSNKVTEKGKDVELRCDPISGHTALYWYRQSLGQGLEFLIYFQGNSAPDKSGLPSDRFSAERTGGSVSTLTIQRTQQEDSAVYLCASSLAAQGPVGTQYFGPGTRLTVL.

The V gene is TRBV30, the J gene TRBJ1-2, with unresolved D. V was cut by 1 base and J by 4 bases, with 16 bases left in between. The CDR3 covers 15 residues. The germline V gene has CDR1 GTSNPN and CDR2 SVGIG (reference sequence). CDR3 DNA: TGTGCCTGGAGTGCACGAATGAGGCTTGGCTATGGCTACACCTTC. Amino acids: CAWSARMRLGYGYTF.

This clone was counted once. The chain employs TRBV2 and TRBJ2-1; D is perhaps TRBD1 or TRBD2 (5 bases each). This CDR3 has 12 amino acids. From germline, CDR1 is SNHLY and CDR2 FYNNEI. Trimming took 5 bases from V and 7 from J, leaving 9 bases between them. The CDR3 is CASSRDGNEQFF. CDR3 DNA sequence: TGTGCCAGCAGTCGGGACGGGAATGAGCAGTTCTTC.

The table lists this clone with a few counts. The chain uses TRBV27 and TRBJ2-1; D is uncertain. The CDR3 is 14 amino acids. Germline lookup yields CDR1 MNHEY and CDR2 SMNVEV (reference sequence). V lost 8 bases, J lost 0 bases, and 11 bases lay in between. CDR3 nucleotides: TGTGCCAGCCGCCGACGGAGCTCCTACAATGAGCAGTTCTTC. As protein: CASRRRSSYNEQFF.

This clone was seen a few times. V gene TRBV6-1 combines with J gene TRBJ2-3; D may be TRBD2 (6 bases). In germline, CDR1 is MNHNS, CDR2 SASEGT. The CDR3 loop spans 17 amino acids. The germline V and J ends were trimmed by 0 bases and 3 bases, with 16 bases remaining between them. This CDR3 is CASSEAPLVRGTDTQYF. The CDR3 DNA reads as TGTGCCAGCAGTGAAGCGCCTTTAGTTCGGGGGACAGATACGCAGTATTTT.

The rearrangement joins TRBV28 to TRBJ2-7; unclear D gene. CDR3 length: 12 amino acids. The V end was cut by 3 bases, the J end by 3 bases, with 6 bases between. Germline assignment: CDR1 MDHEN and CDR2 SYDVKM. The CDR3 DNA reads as TGTGCCAGCAGTTTCCCTAACTACGAGCAGTACTTC. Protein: CASSFPNYEQYF.

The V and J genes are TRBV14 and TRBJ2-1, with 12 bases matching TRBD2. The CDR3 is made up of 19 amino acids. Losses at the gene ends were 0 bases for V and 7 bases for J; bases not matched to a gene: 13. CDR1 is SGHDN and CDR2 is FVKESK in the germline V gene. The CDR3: CASSQDYPGLAGPDNEQFF. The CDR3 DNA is TGTGCCAGCAGCCAAGATTACCCCGGACTAGCGGGACCGGATAATGAGCAGTTCTTC.

The CDR3 reads CASSQDNGRYTDTQYF. The CDR3 coding sequence is TGTGCCAGCAGCCAAGATAACGGGAGGTACACAGATACGCAGTATTTT. The genes are TRBV14 and TRBJ2-3; 7 nucleotides match TRBD2. V trimming: 0 bases; J trimming: 2 bases; junction bases outside the gene matches: 5. The germline gives CDR1 SGHDN, CDR2 FVKESK. CDR3 length equals 16 residues.

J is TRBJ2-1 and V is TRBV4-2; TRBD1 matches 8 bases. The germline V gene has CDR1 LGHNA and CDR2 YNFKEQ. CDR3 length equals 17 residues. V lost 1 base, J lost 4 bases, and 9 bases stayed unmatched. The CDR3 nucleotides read TGTGCCAGCAGCCAAGGGGGACAGGCCCCGAGGTACAATGAGCAGTTCTTC. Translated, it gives CASSQGGQAPRYNEQFF.

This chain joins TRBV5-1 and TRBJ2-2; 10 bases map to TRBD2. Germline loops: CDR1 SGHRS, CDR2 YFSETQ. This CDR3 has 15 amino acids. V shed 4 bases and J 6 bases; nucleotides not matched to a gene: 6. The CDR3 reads CASSLLAGYSGELFF. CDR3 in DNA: TGCGCCAGCAGCCTACTAGCGGGATACTCCGGGGAGCTGTTTTTT.

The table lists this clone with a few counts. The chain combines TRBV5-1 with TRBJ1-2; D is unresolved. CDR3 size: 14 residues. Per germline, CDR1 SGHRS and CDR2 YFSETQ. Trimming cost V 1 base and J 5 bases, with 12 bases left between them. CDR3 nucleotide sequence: TGCGCCAGCAGCTTGCAGATGTCTTCATATGGCTACACCTTC. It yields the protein CASSLQMSSYGYTF.

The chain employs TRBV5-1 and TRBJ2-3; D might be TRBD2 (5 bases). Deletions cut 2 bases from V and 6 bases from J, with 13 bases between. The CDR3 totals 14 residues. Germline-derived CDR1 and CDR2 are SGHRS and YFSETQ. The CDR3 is CASSFSSGGDTQYF. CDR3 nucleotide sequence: TGCGCCAGCAGCTTTAGCAGTGGCGGGGATACGCAGTATTTT.

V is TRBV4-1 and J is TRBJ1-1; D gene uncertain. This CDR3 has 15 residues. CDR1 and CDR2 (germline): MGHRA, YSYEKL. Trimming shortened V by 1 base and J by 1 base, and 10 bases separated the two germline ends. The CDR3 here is CASSQVWRENTEAFF. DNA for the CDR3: TGCGCCAGCAGCCAAGTTTGGAGAGAGAACACTGAAGCTTTCTTT.